The subject of this entry is one TCR beta chain. This clone was observed many times. This clone's antigen is unknown. The input lacks base qualities; no much larger clone sits a single base away. The germline V gene supplies CDR1 MGHDK and CDR2 SYGVNS. Relative to germline, V is missing 5 bases and J is missing 3 bases, with 4 bases of the junction outside any gene match. The CDR3 runs 14 amino acids, cysteine and phenylalanine included. The retained sequence is limited to the CDR3, 42 bases, with the frame set at the first base. The sample's time point label is to be understood as: pre-treatment sample, taken before nivolumab and TIL therapy. The baseline tumor samples, taken from the same resection that was used to grow TIL, were excised metastases, most often pleural nodules or supraclavicular lymph nodes. Tumors were collected before any PD-1/PD-L1 blockade, after which patients were given nivolumab, and patients who progressed were given lymphodepletion, an infusion of expanded TIL and IL-2. A phase I trial run at two centers enrolled adults with stage 4 NSCLC between late 2017 and 2020. The samples were drawn from an open-label, single-arm phase I trial testing tumor-infiltrating lymphocyte therapy combined with nivolumab in advanced non-small cell lung cancer. Parts of each resected tumor were snap-frozen in liquid nitrogen and kept at -80 degrees C. Tumor regions of interest were selected on H&E sections using laser-capture macrodissection, ground into about 15 mg aliquots, and extracted using Qiagen Allprep kits.

This entry belongs to a study of TIL therapy for anti-PD-1-resistant metastatic lung cancer (dated by TCRdb to the early 2020s). Background for the entire study: A median age of around 54 years (range about 35-85) and a median tumor PD-L1 proportion score of approximately 6.1% were recorded among enrolled patients. A median non-synonymous tumor mutation burden of roughly 1.4 mutations per megabase was determined across the cohort by whole-exome sequencing. Tumor and peripheral blood T cell receptor beta sequencing was used to track clonotypes across tumor, expanded TIL product and serial blood samples. The cohort was composed predominantly of lung adenocarcinoma, with a few EGFR-mutant and two ALK-rearranged tumors included, and half of patients were identified as current or former smokers. Results and caveats for the whole study, not just this receptor: The study protocol defined all tumor marker inferences as exploratory. Compared with baseline intratumoral T cells, expanded TIL cultures were more clonal and less diverse (median clonality about 6% vs 30%, p < 0.0001). High clonal turnover was observed in TIL culture, with many enriched product clones not detected in the baseline tumor, which suggested clonal contraction rather than faithful expansion. Because the cohort was highly selected, with more treatment-naive, never-smoker and oncogene-addicted patients than is typical, generalizability is limited.

Using bias-controlled multiplex PCR with the immunoSEQ v3 hsTCRB kit, the TCR beta CDR3 regions were amplified from genomic DNA. The TCR libraries were sequenced on an Illumina NextSeq 500 to approximately 1.8 million read pairs for survey level or roughly 4.5-6.5 million read pairs for deep level. The paper's processing steps were these. V, D and J genes were assigned, non-productive sequences were removed, and clonality was reported by immunoSEQ Analyzer software. Repertoires were compared by productive Simpson clonality and by the Morisita overlap index of productive TRB rearrangements between infused TIL and blood. TCRdb retrieved this table from immuneACCESS and kept in-frame rearrangements only. Not all clones are present; in checked studies, unresolved V genes account for under half, and no reason is known for the remainder. That table furnishes V, J and clone size, whereas the DNA furnished D and trimming. Counted in this sample were approximately 95,000 clones; about 71% of them appeared once. The ten largest clones add up to approximately 11% of the sample.

The input for sequencing was tumor tissue, taken at baseline. The TCR originated in a person between 25 and 80 years old with non-small cell lung cancer. Recombination linked TRBV25-1 to TRBJ2-7; 10 central nucleotides agree with TRBD2. The DNA sequence is TGTGCCAGCAGTTCCGGACTAGCGGTCTACGAGCAGTACTTC. Its translation is CASSSGLAVYEQYF.